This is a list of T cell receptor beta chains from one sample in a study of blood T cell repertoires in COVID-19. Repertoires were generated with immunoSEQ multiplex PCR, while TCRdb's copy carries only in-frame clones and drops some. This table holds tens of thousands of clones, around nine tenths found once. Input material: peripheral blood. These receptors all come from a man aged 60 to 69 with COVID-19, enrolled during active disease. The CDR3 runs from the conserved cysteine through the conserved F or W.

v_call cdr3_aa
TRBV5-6 CASSRPGTLLSSYNEQFF
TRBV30 CASGLGGSEQFF
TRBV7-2 CASSLGQRFEAFF
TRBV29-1 CSAPRGDETQYF
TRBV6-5 CASRPSGTGNGELFF
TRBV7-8 CASSPTGPIQYF
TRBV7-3 CASSLNPGVLHMDTEAFF
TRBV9 CASSWTSGTTGELFF
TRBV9 CASSPRTSWHNEQFF
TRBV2 CASSGRTSGRSYNEQFF
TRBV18 CASSQGAGGYEQYF
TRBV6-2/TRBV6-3 CASSFTPGQAGFYEQYF
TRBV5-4 CASSTGQTGELFF
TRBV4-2 CASSQEAGPNTEAFF
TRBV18 CASSSTFNNHNEQFF
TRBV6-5 CASSYLQGAGETQYF
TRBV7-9 CASRPTGGSTEAFF